The present entry profiles one T cell receptor beta chain with its context. Its antigen is undetermined. This sample was taken from a study of cytomegalovirus exposure and HLA in healthy donors. Whole-study results and caveats: In most subjects, TCR beta sequences reportedly gave accurate predictions of HLA-A and HLA-B alleles. Cytomegalovirus-associated status was assigned to more than 150 TCR beta chains.

PCR employed 60 Vbeta and 13 Jbeta primers. Sequencing used immunoSEQ multiplex PCR; TCRdb keeps in-frame clones, though not all of them. The sample has 150,000 to 200,000 clones, 62% seen once; the top ten hold over 2.5%. Looked up from germline, CDR1 is SGHDT and CDR2 is YYEEEE. This CDR3 region has 15 residues. Trimming removed 5 bases from V and 2 bases from J; junction bases left unmatched: 7. The J gene is TRBJ2-1, the V gene TRBV5-6, with 7 bases fitting TRBD1. The sample was PBMCs. This TCR came from a man in his forties or fifties in good health and CMV-seronegative. The CDR3 nucleotides read TGTGCCAGCAGTTTCCCGGGACAGACCTACAATGAGCAGTTCTTC. Amino acid sequence: CASSFPGQTYNEQFF. Using reference TRBV5-6 and TRBJ2-1 for the parts outside the CDR3, the full variable domain is DAGVTQSPTHLIKTRGQQVTLRCSPKSGHDTVSWYQQALGQGPQFIFQYYEEEERQRGNFPDRFSGHQFPNYSSELNVNALLLGDSALYLCASSFPGQTYNEQFFGPGTRLTVL.